The 20 T cell receptor beta chains listed next were all sequenced from one sample in a study of shared clonotypes between healthy human individuals. The data were produced by immunoSEQ multiplex PCR, yet TCRdb's version contains in-frame clones alone and is incomplete. The sample records approximately 940,000 clones, approximately 80% being singletons. The sequenced material came from memory CD4+ T cells sorted from blood. As to subset: CD45RA-negative fraction. These receptors were taken from a man between 18 and 35 years old in good health.

At least ten counts were recorded for this clone. The chain recombines TRBV19 with TRBJ1-2; possible D gene TRBD1, 6 bases. Germline loops: CDR1 LNHDA, CDR2 SQIVND (reference sequence). V lost 9 bases, J lost 5 bases, and 16 bases lay in between. The CDR3 loop spans 13 amino acids. The DNA for the CDR3 is TGTGCCAGCAACCGGGGGGGCTATTATGGCTACACCTTC. Protein: CASNRGGYYGYTF.

The chain employs TRBV7-2 and TRBJ2-5; 11 nucleotides agree with TRBD2. The V segment lost 5 bases and the J segment 5 bases; nucleotides outside the gene matches: 7. Germline CDR1 reads SGHTA; CDR2 reads FQGNSA. CDR3 size: 15 residues. As DNA, the CDR3 is TGTGCCAGCAGCGCCCGAGCTAGCGGGGGGGAGACCCAGTACTTC. This encodes CASSARASGGETQYF. Together with reference TRBV7-2 and TRBJ2-5, the CDR3 gives the full variable domain: GAGVSQSPSNKVTEKGKDVELRCDPISGHTALYWYRQSLGQGLEFLIYFQGNSAPDKSGLPSDRFSAERTGGSVSTLTIQRTQQEDSAVYLCASSARASGGETQYFGPGTRLLVL.

The J gene is TRBJ1-1, the V gene TRBV19, with D tentatively TRBD1 (5 bases). The CDR3 covers 13 residues. CDR1 is LNHDA, CDR2 SQIVND, per germline (reference sequence). V lost 4 bases and J lost 2, with 8 bases in between. This CDR3 is CASSTGGNTEAFF. In DNA, the CDR3 is TGTGCCAGTAGTACCGGGGGTAACACTGAAGCTTTCTTT.

The chain links TRBV6-6 to TRBJ2-3, with 9 positions matching TRBD2. CDR1 and CDR2 (germline): MNHNY, SVGAGI (reference sequence). CDR3 size: 15 residues. J lost 0 bases, V lost 8 bases, and 6 bases had no gene match. CDR3 nucleotide sequence: TGTGCCAGCCGCGGGGGGGCTAGGAGCACAGATACGCAGTATTTT. As protein: CASRGGARSTDTQYF.

This clone has more than one count but fewer than ten. The chain recombines TRBV19 with TRBJ2-1; D uncertain. The V and J ends lost 4 bases and 5 bases respectively, with 6 bases between them. Germline values: CDR1 LNHDA, CDR2 SQIVND (reference sequence). CDR3 length: 12 amino acids. The CDR3 DNA sequence: TGTGCCAGTAGTAGGCTGGACAATGAGCAGTTCTTC. It encodes CASSRLDNEQFF. Complete variable domain (other parts from reference TRBV19 and TRBJ2-1): DGGITQSPKYLFRKEGQNVTLSCEQNLNHDAMYWYRQDPGQGLRLIYYSQIVNDFQKGDIAEGYSVSREKKESFPLTVTSAQKNPTAFYLCASSRLDNEQFFGPGTRLTVL.

The V and J genes are TRBV7-2 and TRBJ2-7; weak D call: TRBD2 (5 bases). The CDR3 is 15 residues long. Germline V gene sequence: CDR1 SGHTA, CDR2 FQGNSA. V was pared by 0 bases and J by 0 bases, with 9 bases between. CDR3 protein: CASSLATGSSYEQYF. In DNA form, the CDR3 reads TGTGCCAGCAGCTTAGCTACGGGGAGCTCCTACGAGCAGTACTTC.

The chain employs TRBV7-2 and TRBJ1-2, with D unclear. Germline lookup yields CDR1 SGHTA and CDR2 FQGNSA. The CDR3 spans 13 residues. The ends were cut back, 1 base at V and 4 bases at J, with 7 bases in the middle. The chain's CDR3 is CASSLETFYGYTF. In DNA, the CDR3 is TGTGCCAGCAGCTTAGAGACGTTCTATGGCTACACCTTC.

The rearrangement links TRBV7-2 to TRBJ2-7; 14 nucleotides line up with TRBD2. This CDR3 region has 15 residues. The V and J ends lost 1 base and 6 bases, in that order; junction bases with no gene match: 2. CDR1 is SGHTA, CDR2 FQGNSA, per germline. Written as DNA, the CDR3 is TGTGCCAGCAGCTTAGTCGGACTAGCGGGAGGCGAGCAGTACTTC. Amino acids: CASSLVGLAGGEQYF. The full variable domain, with the rest looked up from reference TRBV7-2 and TRBJ2-7, is GAGVSQSPSNKVTEKGKDVELRCDPISGHTALYWYRQSLGQGLEFLIYFQGNSAPDKSGLPSDRFSAERTGGSVSTLTIQRTQQEDSAVYLCASSLVGLAGGEQYFGPGTRLTVT.

The chain links TRBV6-5 to TRBJ1-5; D call uncertain. The CDR3 contains 13 residues. Germline-derived CDR1 and CDR2 are MNHEY and SVGAGI. Trimming removed 1 base at V and 3 bases at J, with 4 bases between. The DNA of the CDR3 is TGTGCCAGCAGTTACTTCCCCAATCAGCCCCAGCATTTT. Translated: CASSYFPNQPQHF.

V usage is TRBV2 and J usage is TRBJ2-7; TRBD1 matches 9 bases. Trimming took 6 bases from V and 6 from J; bases not matched to a gene: 15. The CDR3 totals 16 residues. CDR1 SNHLY and CDR2 FYNNEI come from the germline V gene. The CDR3: CASRRLTGQGTGEQYF. CDR3 DNA: TGTGCCAGCAGACGCCTGACGGGACAGGGAACCGGCGAGCAGTACTTC.

A word on this clone: At one end the junction does not follow the germline gene, possibly because of a read error. This chain connects TRBV2 to TRBJ1-4; D unresolved. Germline V gene data show CDR1 as SNHLY and CDR2 as FYNNEI. There are 12 residues in the CDR3. CDR3 DNA sequence: TGTGCCAGCAGGGAAGATAATGAAAAACTGTTTTTT. Protein sequence: CASREDNEKLFF.

This clone was seen once. The rearrangement uses TRBV5-4 and TRBJ1-2; D not resolved. V lost 4 bases to trimming and J lost 8 bases, with 15 bases between them. In germline, CDR1 is SGHNT, CDR2 YYREEE (reference sequence). The CDR3 totals 13 residues. The CDR3 nucleotides are TGTGCCAGCAGCCGGACGGGCTTTTGGGGCTACACCTTC. Translated: CASSRTGFWGYTF.

V is TRBV5-5 and J is TRBJ1-4; D unresolved. The germline V and J ends were trimmed by 2 bases and 6 bases, with 8 bases remaining between them. Germline CDR1 SGHKS, CDR2 YYEKEE (reference sequence). The CDR3 has 13 residues. CDR3 nucleotide sequence: TGTGCCAGCAGCTTAGTACAGTATGAAAAACTGTTTTTT. Translating gives CASSLVQYEKLFF.

Notes on this clone: Other nucleotide sequences from this sample produce the same CDR3. V and J are TRBV5-1 and TRBJ2-7; 10 positions agree with TRBD1. V gave up 4 bases and J gave up 6 bases; unmatched junction bases: 1. Germline CDR1 SGHRS, CDR2 YFSETQ. The CDR3 is 12 amino acids. The CDR3 is CASSRTGGEQYF. CDR3 DNA sequence: TGCGCCAGCAGCCGGACAGGGGGCGAGCAGTACTTC.

The sample holds a few counts of this clone. The rearrangement uses TRBV30 and TRBJ1-2; D unresolved. This CDR3 comprises 15 residues. Per the germline V gene, CDR1 is GTSNPN and CDR2 is SVGIG (reference sequence). The V end was cut by 1 base, the J end by 2 bases, with 14 bases between. The CDR3 sequence is CAWSAGLEGNYGYTF. CDR3 nucleotides: TGTGCCTGGAGTGCCGGCCTGGAAGGGAACTATGGCTACACCTTC.

The table lists this clone with a few counts. V gene TRBV5-4 combines with J gene TRBJ2-2; either TRBD1 or TRBD2 may supply D (5 bases each). Trimming cost V 4 bases and J 3 bases, with 13 bases left between them. This CDR3 has 15 amino acids. The germline V gene has CDR1 SGHNT and CDR2 YYREEE (reference sequence). For the CDR3, the DNA is TGTGCCAGCAGCCCTTCTGGGACGGACACCGGGGAGCTGTTTTTT. Translating it yields CASSPSGTDTGELFF.

This chain uses TRBV27 with TRBJ2-2; D gene uncertain. This CDR3 region has 12 residues. The germline CDR1 and CDR2 sequences are MNHEY and SMNVEV (reference sequence). The V end was cut by 4 bases, the J end by 5 bases, with 5 bases between. The DNA of the CDR3 is TGTGCCAGCAGTTCTATTACCGGGGAGCTGTTTTTT. Protein sequence: CASSSITGELFF.

The table lists this clone with a few counts. The chain joins TRBV7-2 to TRBJ2-5; D is possibly TRBD2 (5 bases). The CDR3 is 15 amino acids. Trimming pared 1 base from V and 5 bases from J, leaving 14 bases between. The germline gives CDR1 SGHTA, CDR2 FQGNSA. CDR3 protein: CASSLGGSTRETQYF. The CDR3, as DNA: TGTGCCAGCAGCTTAGGAGGGAGTACCAGGGAGACCCAGTACTTC.

The gene calls are TRBV7-2 and TRBJ2-5; 8 positions match TRBD2. Germline CDR1 SGHTA, CDR2 FQGNSA. The J segment lost 4 bases and the V segment lost 8 bases, leaving 12 bases of the junction unmatched. There are 15 residues in the CDR3. CDR3 residues: CASHLGGGIPETQYF. DNA for the CDR3: TGTGCCAGCCACCTTGGCGGGGGGATTCCAGAGACCCAGTACTTC.

The sample holds one count of this clone. V gene TRBV27 combines with J gene TRBJ2-2, with D possibly matching TRBD2 (6 bases). V was pared by 2 bases and J by 5 bases, with 9 bases between. The CDR3 covers 14 residues. Germline CDR1 MNHEY, CDR2 SMNVEV (reference sequence). The CDR3 loop reads CASSLQGGTGELFF. CDR3 nucleotides: TGTGCCAGCAGTTTACAGGGAGGTACCGGGGAGCTGTTTTTT.